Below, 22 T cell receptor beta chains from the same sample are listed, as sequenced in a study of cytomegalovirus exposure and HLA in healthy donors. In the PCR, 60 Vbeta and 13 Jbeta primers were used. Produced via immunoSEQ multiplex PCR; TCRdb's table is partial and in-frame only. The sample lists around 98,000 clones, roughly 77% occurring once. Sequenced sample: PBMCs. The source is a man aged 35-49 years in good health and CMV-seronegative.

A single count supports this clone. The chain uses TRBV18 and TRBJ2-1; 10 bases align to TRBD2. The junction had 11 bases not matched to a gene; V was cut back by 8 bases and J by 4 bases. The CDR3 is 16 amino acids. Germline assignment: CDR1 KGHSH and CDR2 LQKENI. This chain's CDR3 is CASTSSSGGPYNEQFF. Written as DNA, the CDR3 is TGTGCCAGCACATCTTCTAGCGGGGGACCGTACAATGAGCAGTTCTTC.

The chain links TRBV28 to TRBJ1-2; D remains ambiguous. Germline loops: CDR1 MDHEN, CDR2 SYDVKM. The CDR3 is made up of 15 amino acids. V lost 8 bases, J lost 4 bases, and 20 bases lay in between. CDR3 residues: CASAISMGQTYGYTF. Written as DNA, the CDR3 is TGTGCCAGCGCTATTAGTATGGGCCAGACCTATGGCTACACCTTC.

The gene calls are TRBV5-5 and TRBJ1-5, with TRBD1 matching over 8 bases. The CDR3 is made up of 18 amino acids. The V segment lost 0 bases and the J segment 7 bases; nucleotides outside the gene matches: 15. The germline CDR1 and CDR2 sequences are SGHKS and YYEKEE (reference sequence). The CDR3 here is CASSLGPRTGSWGQPQHF. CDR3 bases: TGTGCCAGCAGCTTGGGCCCCAGGACAGGGAGTTGGGGCCAGCCCCAGCATTTT.

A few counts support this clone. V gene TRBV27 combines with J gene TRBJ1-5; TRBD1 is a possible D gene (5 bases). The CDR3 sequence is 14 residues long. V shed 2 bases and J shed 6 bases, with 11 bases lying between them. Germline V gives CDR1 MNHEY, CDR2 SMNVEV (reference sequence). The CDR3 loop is CASSLGGAGQPQHF. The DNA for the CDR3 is TGTGCCAGCAGTTTAGGAGGGGCGGGTCAGCCCCAGCATTTT.

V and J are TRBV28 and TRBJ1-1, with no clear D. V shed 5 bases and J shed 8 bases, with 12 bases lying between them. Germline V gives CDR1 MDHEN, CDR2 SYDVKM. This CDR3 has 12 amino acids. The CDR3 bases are TGTGCCAGCAGTACTTCCGGGATAGAAGCTTTCTTT. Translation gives CASSTSGIEAFF.

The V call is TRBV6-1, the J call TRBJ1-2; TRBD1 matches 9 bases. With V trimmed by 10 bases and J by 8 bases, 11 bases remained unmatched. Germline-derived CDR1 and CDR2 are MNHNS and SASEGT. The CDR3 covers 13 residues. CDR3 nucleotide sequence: TGTGCCATCAGCGGGACAGGGCTACGAGGCTACACCTTC. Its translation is CAISGTGLRGYTF.

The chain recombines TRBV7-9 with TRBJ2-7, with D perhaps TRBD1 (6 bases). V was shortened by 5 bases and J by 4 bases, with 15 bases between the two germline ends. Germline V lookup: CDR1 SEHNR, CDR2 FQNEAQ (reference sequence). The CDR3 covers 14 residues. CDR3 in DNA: TGTGCCAGCAGCAGCCGGGACACTAGTTACGAGCAGTACTTC. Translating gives CASSSRDTSYEQYF.

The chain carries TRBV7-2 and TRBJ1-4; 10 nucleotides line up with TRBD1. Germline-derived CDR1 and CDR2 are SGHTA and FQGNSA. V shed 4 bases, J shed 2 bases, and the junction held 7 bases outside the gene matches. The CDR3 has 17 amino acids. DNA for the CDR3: TGTGCCAGCAGCTCCCGGACAGGGGGAATCACTAATGAAAAACTGTTTTTT. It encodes CASSSRTGGITNEKLFF.

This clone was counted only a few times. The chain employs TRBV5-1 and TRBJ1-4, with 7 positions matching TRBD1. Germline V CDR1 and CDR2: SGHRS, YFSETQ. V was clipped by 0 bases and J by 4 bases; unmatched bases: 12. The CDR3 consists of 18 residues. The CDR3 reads CASSLEKPGQRINEKLFF. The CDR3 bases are TGCGCCAGCAGCTTGGAGAAACCGGGACAGCGCATTAATGAAAAACTGTTTTTT.

The CDR3 sequence: CASSFRTGELFF. The CDR3, as DNA: TGTGCCAGCAGCTTTCGGACCGGGGAGCTGTTTTTT. V gene TRBV13 combines with J gene TRBJ2-2; D is undetermined. This CDR3 contains 12 residues. Germline lookup yields CDR1 PRHDT and CDR2 FYEKMQ (reference sequence). The V end was cut by 3 bases, the J end by 5 bases, with 4 bases between.

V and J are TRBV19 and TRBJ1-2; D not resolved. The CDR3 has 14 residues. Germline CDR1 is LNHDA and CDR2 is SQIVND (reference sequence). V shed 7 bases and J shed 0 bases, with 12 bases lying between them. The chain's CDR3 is CASTEPPSNYGYTF. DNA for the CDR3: TGTGCCAGTACGGAGCCACCTTCTAACTATGGCTACACCTTC.

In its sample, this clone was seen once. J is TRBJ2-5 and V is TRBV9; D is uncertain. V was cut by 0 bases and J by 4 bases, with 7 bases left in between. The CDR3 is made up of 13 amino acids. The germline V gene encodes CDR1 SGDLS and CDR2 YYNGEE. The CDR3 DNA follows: TGTGCCAGCAGCGTAGGTGGCGGAGAGACCCAGTACTTC. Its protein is CASSVGGGETQYF.

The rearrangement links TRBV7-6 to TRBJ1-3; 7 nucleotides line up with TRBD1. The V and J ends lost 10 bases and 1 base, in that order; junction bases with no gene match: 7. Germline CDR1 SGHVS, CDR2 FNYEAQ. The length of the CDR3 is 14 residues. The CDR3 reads CATDPTGSGNTIYF. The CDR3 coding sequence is TGTGCCACGGACCCGACAGGGTCTGGAAACACCATATATTTT. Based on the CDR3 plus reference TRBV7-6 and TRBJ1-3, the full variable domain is GAGVSQSPRYKVTKRGQDVALRCDPISGHVSLYWYRQALGQGPEFLTYFNYEAQQDKSGLPNDRFSAERPEGSISTLTIQRTEQRDSAMYRCATDPTGSGNTIYFGEGSWLTVV.

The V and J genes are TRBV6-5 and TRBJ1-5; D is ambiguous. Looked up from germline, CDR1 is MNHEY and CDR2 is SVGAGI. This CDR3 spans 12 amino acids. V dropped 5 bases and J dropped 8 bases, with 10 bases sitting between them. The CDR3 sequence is CASSSASKPQHF. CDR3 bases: TGTGCCAGCAGTAGCGCTTCTAAGCCCCAGCATTTT.

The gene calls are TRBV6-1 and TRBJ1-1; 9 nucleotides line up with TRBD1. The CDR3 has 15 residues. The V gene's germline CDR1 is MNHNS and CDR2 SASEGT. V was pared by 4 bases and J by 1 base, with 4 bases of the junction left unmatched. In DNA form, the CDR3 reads TGTGCCAGCAGTGCACAGGGGGCGCCGAACACTGAAGCTTTCTTT. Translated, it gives CASSAQGAPNTEAFF.

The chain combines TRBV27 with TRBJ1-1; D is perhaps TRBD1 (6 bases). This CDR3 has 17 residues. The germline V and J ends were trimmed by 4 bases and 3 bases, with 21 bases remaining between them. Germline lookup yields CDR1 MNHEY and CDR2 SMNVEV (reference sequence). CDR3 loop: CASSSVFGTTLYTEAFF. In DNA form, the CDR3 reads TGTGCCAGCAGTTCCGTCTTCGGGACAACGTTGTACACTGAAGCTTTCTTT.

CDR3 amino acids: CASSLVGARINQPQHF. CDR3 coding DNA: TGTGCCAGCAGCCTCGTGGGGGCTCGGATCAATCAGCCCCAGCATTTT. V and J are TRBV7-2 and TRBJ1-5; D perhaps matches TRBD1 (6 bases). The CDR3 spans 16 residues. The germline gives CDR1 SGHTA, CDR2 FQGNSA. Trimming removed 5 bases at V and 3 bases at J, with 17 bases between.

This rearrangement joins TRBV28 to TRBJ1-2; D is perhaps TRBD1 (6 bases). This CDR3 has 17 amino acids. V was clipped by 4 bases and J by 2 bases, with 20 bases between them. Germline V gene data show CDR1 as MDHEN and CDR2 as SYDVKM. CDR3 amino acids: CASSSLFGLRGNYGYTF. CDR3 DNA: TGTGCCAGCAGTTCCTTATTTGGCCTCAGGGGAAACTATGGCTACACCTTC.

CDR3 amino acids: CASSQPGTGGEKLFF. The CDR3 DNA reads TGTGCCAGCAGCCAACCCGGGACAGGGGGTGAAAAACTGTTTTTT. This chain links TRBV11-2 with TRBJ1-4; 11 bases map to TRBD1. CDR3 size: 15 residues. V was pared by 5 bases and J by 7 bases, with 6 bases of the junction left unmatched. Germline CDR1 SGHAT, CDR2 FQNNGV.

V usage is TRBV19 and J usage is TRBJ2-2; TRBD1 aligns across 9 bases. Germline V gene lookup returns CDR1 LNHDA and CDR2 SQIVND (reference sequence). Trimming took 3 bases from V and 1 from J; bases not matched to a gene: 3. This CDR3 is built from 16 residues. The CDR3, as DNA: TGTGCCAGTAGTATGGGGGACAGGGTGAACACCGGGGAGCTGTTTTTT. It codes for CASSMGDRVNTGELFF.

CDR3 loop: CASSIQQGAYEQYF. For the CDR3, the DNA is TGTGCCAGCAGCATACAACAGGGGGCATACGAGCAGTACTTC. The chain combines TRBV11-2 with TRBJ2-7, with 9 bases matching TRBD1. CDR3 length: 14 amino acids. The V segment lost 5 bases and the J segment 4 bases; nucleotides outside the gene matches: 6. The germline CDR1 and CDR2 sequences are SGHAT and FQNNGV. The whole variable domain, filled in from reference TRBV11-2 and TRBJ2-7, reads EAGVAQSPRYKIIEKRQSVAFWCNPISGHATLYWYQQILGQGPKLLIQFQNNGVVDDSQLPKDRFSAERLKGVDSTLKIQPAKLEDSAVYLCASSIQQGAYEQYFGPGTRLTVT.

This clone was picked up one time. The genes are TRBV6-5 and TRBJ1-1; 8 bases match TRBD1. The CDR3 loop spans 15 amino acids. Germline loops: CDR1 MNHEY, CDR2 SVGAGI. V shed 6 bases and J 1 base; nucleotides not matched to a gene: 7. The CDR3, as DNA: TGTGCCAGCAGAGGTCGGACAGGGCGGAACACTGAAGCTTTCTTT. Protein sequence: CASRGRTGRNTEAFF.